This entry lists 14 T cell receptor beta chains sequenced from one sample in a study of patients and donors after allogeneic stem cell transplantation. TCRdb analysed the RT-PCR reads with MiXCR anew, one entry per CDR3 protein. The repertoire holds 160,000 or so distinct CDR3 sequences, with approximately 24% as singletons. The material sequenced was blood, either unsorted or a sorted T cell fraction (not recorded which). These receptors were collected from a human donor who was either an allogeneic HSCT recipient or a stem cell or donor lymphocyte infusion donor (not recorded which). It is not recorded whose cells these are; they may come from a transplant donor.

The genes are TRBV7-9 and TRBJ2-5; TRBD2 matches at 10 bases. The CDR3 runs to 17 residues. Germline CDR1 and CDR2: SEHNR and FQNEAQ (reference sequence). Losses at the gene ends were 1 base for V and 0 bases for J; bases not matched to a gene: 5. CDR3 amino acids: CASSLGLAGAYQETQYF. The CDR3, as DNA: TGTGCCAGCAGCTTAGGGCTAGCGGGGGCCTACCAAGAGACCCAGTACTTC.

In this sample, this clonotype turned up once. This chain joins TRBV10-3 and TRBJ2-7, with 8 positions matching TRBD1. V lost 6 bases to trimming and J lost 7 bases; unmatched junction nucleotides: 2. This CDR3 is 11 amino acids long. Germline lookup yields CDR1 ENHRY and CDR2 SYGVKD. The CDR3 DNA is TGTGCCATCAGGACAGGGGCGGAGCAGTACTTC. Protein product: CAIRTGAEQYF.

The V call is TRBV15, the J call TRBJ1-1; no firm D call. V was trimmed by 1 base and J by 4 bases, leaving 16 bases between them. This CDR3 spans 16 amino acids. Germline loops: CDR1 LNHNV, CDR2 YYDKDF (reference sequence). CDR3 coding DNA: TGTGCCACCAGCAGAGTCCACCTATTGACCACCACTGAAGCTTTCTTT. Amino acids: CATSRVHLLTTTEAFF.

The chain combines TRBV12-3 or TRBV12-4 with TRBJ2-3; D assignment may be TRBD1 or TRBD2 (5 bases each). Trimming stripped 7 bases from V and 2 bases from J, with 25 bases between. The CDR3 spans 18 residues. CDR3 amino acids: CASIPHATRGDNTDTQYF. As DNA, the CDR3 is TGTGCCAGCATCCCCCATGCGACTCGAGGGGATAACACAGATACGCAGTATTTT.

This clonotype was counted ten times or more. The chain links TRBV7-9 to TRBJ1-1; D is undetermined. The CDR3 is 14 residues long. V was clipped by 3 bases and J by 1 base, with 9 bases between them. In germline, CDR1 is SEHNR, CDR2 FQNEAQ (reference sequence). The CDR3 spells CASSFGVPNTEAFF. The CDR3 coding sequence is TGTGCCAGCAGCTTCGGAGTCCCGAACACTGAAGCTTTCTTT. The variable domain in full, with the rest retrieved from reference TRBV7-9 and TRBJ1-1, is DTGVSQNPRHKITKRGQNVTFRCDPISEHNRLYWYRQTLGQGPEFLTYFQNEAQLEKSRLLSDRFSAERPKGSFSTLEIQRTEQGDSAMYLCASSFGVPNTEAFFGQGTRLTVV.

This clonotype was seen only a few times. The chain uses TRBV7-2 and TRBJ2-5; D gene ambiguous. The CDR3 loop spans 12 amino acids. Germline CDR1 reads SGHTA; CDR2 reads FQGNSA. With 5 bases removed from V and 0 bases from J, the gap between germline ends came to 4 bases. The CDR3 protein is CASSTYQETQYF. In DNA, the CDR3 is TGTGCCAGCAGCACGTACCAAGAGACCCAGTACTTC.

A few counts support this clonotype. V gene TRBV5-1 combines with J gene TRBJ1-1; D is perhaps TRBD1 (5 bases). With 7 bases removed from V and 4 bases from J, the gap between germline ends came to 17 bases. CDR1 and CDR2 (germline): SGHRS, YFSETQ. This CDR3 spans 14 amino acids. The CDR3 bases are TGCGCCAGCGCCCCCAGGGATGTAGGCACTGAAGCTTTCTTT. Its translation: CASAPRDVGTEAFF. Combining the CDR3 with reference TRBV5-1 and TRBJ1-1 gives the whole variable domain KAGVTQTPRYLIKTRGQQVTLSCSPISGHRSVSWYQQTPGQGLQFLFEYFSETQRNKGNFPGRFSGRQFSNSRSEMNVSTLELGDSALYLCASAPRDVGTEAFFGQGTRLTVV.

This clonotype appeared once. The chain has TRBV7-6 and TRBJ2-1, with 10 bases that match TRBD2. Germline values: CDR1 SGHVS, CDR2 FNYEAQ. The CDR3 is 16 residues long. V trimming: 3 bases; J trimming: 4 bases; junction bases outside the gene matches: 6. The CDR3 loop is CASSFSLAGDYNEQFF. For the CDR3, the DNA is TGTGCCAGCAGCTTTTCTCTAGCGGGAGATTACAATGAGCAGTTCTTC.

This chain links TRBV4-3 with TRBJ1-3, with no clear D. CDR1 is LGHNA and CDR2 is YSLEER in the germline V gene. V was clipped by 1 base and J by 4 bases, with 14 bases between them. The CDR3 runs 16 residues. The CDR3 region is CASSQGPVTSGNTIYF. Here the CDR3 DNA reads TGCGCCAGCAGCCAAGGCCCTGTCACCTCCGGAAACACCATATATTTT.

J is TRBJ2-1 and V is TRBV20-1, with TRBD2 identical over 8 bases. The trim removed 1 base at V and 4 bases at J, leaving 12 bases unmatched. The CDR3 has 17 amino acids. CDR1 and CDR2 (germline): DFQATT, SNEGSKA (reference sequence). CDR3 in DNA: TGCAGTGCTAGAGTTGCCCCACGGGAGGGCGGATACAATGAGCAGTTCTTC. Protein sequence: CSARVAPREGGYNEQFF.

V and J are TRBV25-1 and TRBJ1-1, with 7 bases lining up with TRBD1. The CDR3 loop spans 12 amino acids. CDR1 is MGHDK and CDR2 is SYGVNS in the germline V gene. V lost 7 bases to trimming and J lost 8 bases; unmatched junction nucleotides: 7. The CDR3 protein is CASTKRQGEAFF. Written as DNA, the CDR3 is TGTGCCAGCACCAAAAGACAGGGAGAAGCTTTCTTT. The variable domain in full, with the rest retrieved from reference TRBV25-1 and TRBJ1-1, is EADIYQTPRYLVIGTGKKITLECSQTMGHDKMYWYQQDPGMELHLIHYSYGVNSTEKGDLSSESTVSRIRTEHFPLTLESARPSHTSQYLCASTKRQGEAFFGQGTRLTVV.

The chain couples TRBV24-1 to TRBJ1-2; 7 nucleotides align to TRBD1. V gave up 3 bases and J gave up 4 bases; unmatched junction bases: 7. CDR1 KGHDR and CDR2 SFDVKD come from the germline V gene. The CDR3 covers 15 residues. Written as DNA, the CDR3 is TGTGCCACCAGTGATCCAAATGGACAGGCCTATGGCTACACCTTC. Its translation is CATSDPNGQAYGYTF.

This clonotype was counted between two and nine times. J is TRBJ1-1 and V is TRBV29-1; D call uncertain. The germline gives CDR1 SQVTM, CDR2 ANQGSEA. The CDR3 consists of 11 residues. V lost 4 bases, J lost 3 bases, and 6 bases lay in between. CDR3 protein: CSVVGDTEAFF. The CDR3 nucleotides are TGCAGCGTTGTAGGAGACACTGAAGCTTTCTTT.

On this clonotype itself: A read error may produce the germline difference seen at one junction end. The chain carries TRBV7-3 and TRBJ2-3; a possible D gene is TRBD2 (6 bases). This CDR3 contains 15 residues. CDR1 and CDR2 from the germline V gene are SGHTA and FQGTGA. The CDR3 coding sequence is TGTGCCAGCAGCTTTACTCGGGGGACCACACATACGCAGTATTTT. Amino acids: CASSFTRGTTHTQYF.